The present T cell receptor (beta chain) was sequenced within a study of beta chain features in type 1 diabetes. The investigators reverse transcribed all of the isolated RNA, so they sequenced expressed TCRB transcripts. Repertoires were generated with immunoSEQ multiplex PCR, while TCRdb's copy carries only in-frame clones and drops some. The top ten hold 0.02% to 0.025% of the sample, which has 640,000 or so clones, around an eighth seen once. A remark on this clone: Its antigen is not known.

The germline V gene encodes CDR1 MDHEN and CDR2 SYDVKM. V lost 4 bases, J lost 10 bases, and 8 bases lay in between. The CDR3 contains 11 residues. Study conclusions and caveats: Shorter TCRB CDR3s, moderately but significantly so, marked every one of the four CD4+ subsets in Type 1 diabetes patients.

The sequenced material came from naive CD4+ T cells from blood. V usage is TRBV28 and J usage is TRBJ2-1; perhaps D is TRBD1 or TRBD2 (5 bases each). The source of this sequence is a man aged 18 to 30 with type 1 diabetes. The CDR3 region has the DNA TGTGCCAGCAGTTCAAGGGACGAGCAGTTCTTC. Translated: CASSSRDEQFF.